This TCR beta chain was captured by sequencing in a study of neoadjuvant anti-PD-1 for oral cavity cancer. The time point: after neoadjuvant nivolumab, at surgical resection. The germline CDR1 and CDR2 sequences are SGHRS and YFSETQ. This CDR3 comprises 15 residues. The ends were cut back, 0 bases at V and 0 bases at J, with 6 bases in the middle. TCRdb keeps only in-frame clones here, not all; method: immunoSEQ multiplex PCR. The data contain 8,000 or so clones, 70% of them singletons. Sample: PBMCs, taken after nivolumab (anti-PD-1) treatment. The chain joins TRBV5-1 to TRBJ1-4, with D possibly being TRBD1 (5 bases). The source is a person between 35 and 79 years old with oral cavity squamous cell carcinoma. DNA of the CDR3: TGCGCCAGCAGCTTGGAGACAGCAACTAATGAAAAACTGTTTTTT. Its translation is CASSLETATNEKLFF.